The 10 T cell receptor beta chains presented below share a single source sample, sequenced in a study of CD8+CD57+ T cells in acquired aplastic anemia. Genomic DNA, serving as template, underwent TCR beta VDJ and CDR3 profiling. TCRdb used MiXCR to reprocess the reads, holding one entry per CDR3 protein. The sample includes 160,000 or so distinct CDR3 sequences, around half of them seen just once. Sequencing involved patients with CD8+CD57+ cell expansion previously shown by flow cytometry. The material sequenced was sorted CD4+, CD8+, or CD8+CD57+ T cells (not recorded which) from PBMCs. The receptors shown here come from a human donor with aplastic anemia.

Notes on this clonotype: Just one base apart from a much larger clone, this may be a read error. No conserved phenylalanine or tryptophan is present at the end of the CDR3, so a read error is the likely explanation. This sequence joins TRBV20-1 and TRBJ2-5; no definite D call. This CDR3 region has 15 residues. The germline V gene encodes CDR1 DFQATT and CDR2 SNEGSKA (reference sequence). The CDR3 bases are TGCAGCCCCCGGAAAGCCAAGGGCGGCCAAGAGACCCAGTACCTC. Protein sequence: CSPRKAKGGQETQYL.

V usage is TRBV7-9 and J usage is TRBJ2-1, with 11 bases lining up with TRBD1. Germline loops: CDR1 SEHNR, CDR2 FQNEAQ (reference sequence). This CDR3 has 15 amino acids. V lost 1 base, J lost 15 bases, and 11 bases stayed unmatched. The CDR3 nucleotides read TGTGCCAGCAGCTTAGGGACAGGGGGCTCAAGCGATCCGTTCTTC. Its translation: CASSLGTGGSSDPFF.

Concerning this clonotype: With a much larger clone just one base away, this may be a read error. The chain combines TRBV11-3 with TRBJ2-2, with 7 bases aligning to TRBD2. There are 15 residues in the CDR3. Per the germline V gene, CDR1 is SGHNT and CDR2 is YENEEA. The CDR3 loop reads CASSLGGSSTGELSF. Here the CDR3 DNA reads TGTGCCAGCAGCTTGGGCGGGAGTAGCACCGGGGAGCTGTCTTTT.

Sample share makes this clonotype medium-sized (0.01 to 0.1%). The chain carries TRBV7-9 and TRBJ2-5; D is ambiguous. The CDR3 loop spans 11 amino acids. Germline CDR1 SEHNR, CDR2 FQNEAQ (reference sequence). V shed 4 bases and J shed 1 base, with 1 base lying between them. The DNA for the CDR3 is TGTGCCAGCAGCTCCCAAGAGACCCAGTACTTC. It is translated as CASSSQETQYF.

CDR3 amino acids: CATSDSADSYEQYF. CDR3 nucleotides: TGTGCCACCAGTGATTCGGCAGACTCCTACGAGCAGTACTTC. V gene TRBV24-1 combines with J gene TRBJ2-7; D gene unclear. The CDR3 consists of 14 residues. V was pared by 2 bases and J by 0 bases, with 7 bases between. The germline V gene has CDR1 KGHDR and CDR2 SFDVKD.

This clonotype was seen a single time. The chain links TRBV20-1 to TRBJ2-7, with D uncertain. CDR3 length: 12 residues. V shed 3 bases and J shed 2 bases, with 8 bases lying between them. Per germline, CDR1 DFQATT and CDR2 SNEGSKA (reference sequence). The CDR3 nucleotides are TGCAGTGCTAGCTCCCATACCTACGAGCAGTACTTC. Translated: CSASSHTYEQYF.

The V and J genes are TRBV10-2 and TRBJ2-7, with D maybe TRBD1 (5 bases). Germline assignment: CDR1 WSHSY and CDR2 SAAADI. Between the trimmed V and J ends, which lost 8 bases and 3 bases, there was a span of 29 bases. This CDR3 is built from 18 residues. The CDR3 region is CASPPRRVYFDLVYEQYF. The CDR3, as DNA: TGCGCCAGCCCCCCCCGCAGGGTTTACTTCGATTTAGTCTACGAGCAGTACTTC.

This clonotype was detected many times. The chain employs TRBV7-9 and TRBJ1-2, with 10 bases fitting TRBD1. The germline CDR1 and CDR2 sequences are SEHNR and FQNEAQ (reference sequence). This CDR3 comprises 16 residues. Trimming cost V 1 base and J 2 bases; bases outside gene matches: 4. The CDR3 DNA reads as TGTGCCAGCAGCTTAGAAGCGGGACAGGGGAACTATGGCTACACCTTC. Translating gives CASSLEAGQGNYGYTF. Complete variable domain (other parts from reference TRBV7-9 and TRBJ1-2): DTGVSQNPRHKITKRGQNVTFRCDPISEHNRLYWYRQTLGQGPEFLTYFQNEAQLEKSRLLSDRFSAERPKGSFSTLEIQRTEQGDSAMYLCASSLEAGQGNYGYTFGSGTRLTVV.

The gene calls are TRBV15 and TRBJ2-5, with 9 bases that match TRBD1. CDR3 length: 16 amino acids. Trimming at V came to 1 base and at J to 5 bases, leaving 8 bases not matched to a gene. Germline loops: CDR1 LNHNV, CDR2 YYDKDF (reference sequence). The CDR3 nucleotides are TGTGCCACCAGCAGAGGGGGGACAGGGCCTGGGGAGACCCAGTACTTC. Its protein product is CATSRGGTGPGETQYF.

The CDR3 coding sequence is TGTGCCAGCAGCCTACTAACTAGCGGGGGACTCGGGGAGCTGTTTTTT. This encodes CASSLLTSGGLGELFF. The chain recombines TRBV11-2 with TRBJ2-2, with TRBD2 matching over 11 bases. CDR3 length: 16 amino acids. Trimming removed 5 bases from V and 7 bases from J; junction bases left unmatched: 9. Germline V gene lookup returns CDR1 SGHAT and CDR2 FQNNGV.